A single sample gave rise to the 17 T cell receptor beta chains below, sequenced in a study of cytomegalovirus exposure and HLA in healthy donors. 13 Jbeta primers and 60 Vbeta primers were used for the PCR. The assay was immunoSEQ multiplex PCR, and TCRdb's table has in-frame clones only and misses some. The table has 100,000 to 150,000 clones, around 78% seen once. Sequencing used PBMCs. The receptors were sampled from a man aged 60-69 years in good health and CMV-seropositive.

V is TRBV27 and J is TRBJ2-5; tentative D call: TRBD2 (6 bases). CDR1 and CDR2 (germline): MNHEY, SMNVEV (reference sequence). Trimming shortened V by 1 base and J by 5 bases, and 8 bases separated the two germline ends. CDR3 length: 13 amino acids. The CDR3 DNA reads as TGTGCCAGCAGTTTATACCTAGCGGAGACCCAGTACTTC. Translation: CASSLYLAETQYF.

The table lists this clone with a few counts. This chain uses TRBV29-1 with TRBJ1-6, with 7 bases matching TRBD1. CDR1 is SQVTM, CDR2 ANQGSEA, per germline. Trimming at V came to 6 bases and at J to 7 bases, leaving 9 bases not matched to a gene. The CDR3 runs to 14 residues. The CDR3 spells CSVALQGINSPLHF. CDR3 DNA: TGCAGCGTCGCCTTACAGGGGATAAATTCACCCCTCCACTTT.

The chain joins TRBV7-8 to TRBJ2-6; TRBD1 might be the D (5 bases). Germline V CDR1 and CDR2: SGHVS, FQNEAQ. Trimming cost V 4 bases and J 2 bases, with 18 bases left between them. The CDR3 covers 18 residues. The CDR3 region has the DNA TGTGCCAGCAGCTCTAAGACAGCTACTTCCCCTGGGGCCAACGTCCTGACTTTC. Translated, it gives CASSSKTATSPGANVLTF.

V usage is TRBV5-1 and J usage is TRBJ1-1; TRBD1 is a possible D gene (5 bases). V was pared by 4 bases and J by 1 base, with 11 bases between. Germline V lookup: CDR1 SGHRS, CDR2 YFSETQ. This CDR3 comprises 14 residues. The CDR3, as DNA: TGCGCCAGCAGCGCACAGGCAACGAACACTGAAGCTTTCTTT. Its protein is CASSAQATNTEAFF.

This clone has a single count. V gene TRBV4-1 combines with J gene TRBJ1-2; D gene unclear. Deletions cut 4 bases from V and 13 bases from J, with 28 bases between. CDR3 length: 16 residues. CDR1 is MGHRA and CDR2 is YSYEKL in the germline V gene. CDR3 protein: CASSRFPSTLDEVITF. Here the CDR3 DNA reads TGCGCCAGCAGCCGGTTCCCTTCGACGTTAGATGAGGTGATCACCTTC.

The chain carries TRBV19 and TRBJ2-3; D may be TRBD2 (5 bases). This CDR3 comprises 12 residues. Germline V gives CDR1 LNHDA, CDR2 SQIVND (reference sequence). V lost 3 bases, J lost 12 bases, and 13 bases lay in between. For the CDR3, the DNA is TGTGCCAGTAGTATGCGGACTGGCACTCAGTATTTT. Translated, it gives CASSMRTGTQYF.

This chain uses TRBV5-1 with TRBJ1-2; the D gene is possibly TRBD1 (6 bases). CDR3 size: 13 residues. Per germline, CDR1 SGHRS and CDR2 YFSETQ. Trimming stripped 0 bases from V and 7 bases from J, with 10 bases between. CDR3 nucleotides: TGCGCCAGCAGCTTGGGGACAGAAGGTGGCTACACCTTC. This encodes CASSLGTEGGYTF.

The chain links TRBV6-5 to TRBJ1-1; 8 nucleotides align to TRBD1. After removal of 7 bases from V and 4 bases from J, the junction contained 5 bases not matched to a gene. This CDR3 is 13 amino acids long. Germline V gives CDR1 MNHEY, CDR2 SVGAGI. The CDR3 DNA sequence: TGTGCCAGCATCCAGCAGGGGGCCACTGAAGCTTTCTTT. Its protein is CASIQQGATEAFF.

This clone was observed a handful of times. J is TRBJ1-1 and V is TRBV6-5; weak D call: TRBD1 (5 bases). Trimming took off 5 bases at V and 1 base at J, with 14 bases between the two ends. This CDR3 has 15 residues. Per the germline V gene, CDR1 is MNHEY and CDR2 is SVGAGI. The CDR3 loop reads CASSPDSPWNTEAFF. In DNA form, the CDR3 reads TGTGCCAGCAGTCCCGACAGCCCCTGGAACACTGAAGCTTTCTTT.

V is TRBV7-3 and J is TRBJ2-5, with D perhaps matching TRBD1 (6 bases). The CDR3 has 13 residues. CDR1 is SGHTA, CDR2 FQGTGA, per germline. With 5 bases removed from V and 5 bases from J, the gap between germline ends came to 12 bases. DNA for the CDR3: TGTGCCAGCAGCACTGGGACAAGGGAGACCCAGTACTTC. Encoded protein: CASSTGTRETQYF.

Regarding this clone: One end of the junction does not line up with germline, which may come from a read error. The chain recombines TRBV14 with TRBJ2-5, with 8 bases lining up with TRBD2. CDR3 size: 13 residues. Germline V gene lookup returns CDR1 SGHDN and CDR2 FVKESK. CDR3 nucleotides: TGTGCCAGCAGCCAAGTTCGGGGGGGGCGTCTCGACTTC. It encodes CASSQVRGGRLDF.

The V call is TRBV23-1, the J call TRBJ2-1; D may be TRBD2 (6 bases). TRBV23-1 is an ORF, and what it does is uncertain. The CDR3 is 14 residues long. V was pared by 3 bases and J by 10 bases, with 16 bases between. The CDR3 DNA follows: TGCGCCAGCAGTCAGCCGGGACTTGCCCAAGAGCAGTTCTTC. Its translation: CASSQPGLAQEQFF.

Turning to this clone: One end of the junction varies from germline; a read error may be responsible. The chain carries TRBV29-1 and TRBJ2-7; 10 bases align to TRBD1. Germline V lookup: CDR1 SQVTM, CDR2 ANQGSEA. The CDR3 covers 10 residues. This CDR3 is CSVDRDRGYF. CDR3 DNA: TGCAGCGTTGACCGGGACAGGGGCTATTTC.

V is TRBV7-9 and J is TRBJ2-7; 8 positions match TRBD2. V dropped 8 bases and J dropped 3; count of bases not matched to a gene: 3. The CDR3 spans 12 residues. The germline gives CDR1 SEHNR, CDR2 FQNEAQ (reference sequence). CDR3 in DNA: TGTGCCAGCGCGGGGGGTCGCTACGAGCAGTACTTC. This codes for CASAGGRYEQYF.

This sequence joins TRBV5-1 and TRBJ2-7; D may be TRBD2 (6 bases). The CDR3 extends over 13 amino acids. In germline, CDR1 is SGHRS, CDR2 YFSETQ. V lost 4 bases and J lost 5, with 13 bases in between. The CDR3 region is CASSGQGGNEQYF. As DNA, the CDR3 is TGCGCCAGCAGCGGGCAGGGAGGCAACGAGCAGTACTTC.

The V and J genes are TRBV11-2 and TRBJ2-6; D is unclear. Trimming removed 5 bases at V and 1 base at J, with 9 bases between. Germline-derived CDR1 and CDR2 are SGHAT and FQNNGV. CDR3 length: 15 amino acids. For the CDR3, the DNA is TGTGCCAGCAGCCCCGCTAGTTCTGGGGCCAACGTCCTGACTTTC. Encoded protein: CASSPASSGANVLTF.

This chain links TRBV6-1 with TRBJ1-3, with D hard to call. V lost 1 base to trimming and J lost 0 bases, with 10 bases between them. The CDR3 has 16 amino acids. Per the germline V gene, CDR1 is MNHNS and CDR2 is SASEGT. Written as DNA, the CDR3 is TGTGCCAGCAGTGAAGACAGTCTGAGCTCTGGAAACACCATATATTTT. This codes for CASSEDSLSSGNTIYF.